This T cell receptor (beta chain) was found in a study of blood T cell repertoires in COVID-19. CDR3 length equals 17 residues. V shed 4 bases and J 2 bases; nucleotides not matched to a gene: 10. Germline CDR1 reads LNHDA; CDR2 reads SQIVND (reference sequence). TCRdb's table, derived via immunoSEQ multiplex PCR, lists solely in-frame clones and lacks some. Among 62,000 or so clones, about four fifths were seen once, and the ten largest hold around 3.7%. The sequence derives from a woman aged 40-49 years with acute COVID-19. Input material: PBMCs or T cells enriched from blood (not recorded which). The J gene is TRBJ2-1, the V gene TRBV19, with 8 bases aligning to TRBD1. CDR3 amino acids: CASSKLGQGGTYNEQFF. In nucleotides, the CDR3 is TGTGCCAGTAGTAAGCTCGGACAGGGAGGTACCTACAATGAGCAGTTCTTC.